Below are 21 T cell receptor beta chains sequenced from a single sample in a study of CD8+ T cells in alopecia areata. As to treatment: oral pan-JAK inhibitor, 5-10 mg twice daily. cDNA reverse transcribed from extracted RNA served as the sequencing template. Here immunoSEQ multiplex PCR was the method, and the copy in TCRdb shows in-frame clones only, minus some. Here the sample spans 110,000 to 150,000 clones, roughly 50% being singletons. This sample comprised CD8+ T cells sorted from blood, obtained at week 4, from a patient treated with tofacitinib. All receptors come from a human donor with alopecia areata.

V usage is TRBV7-9 and J usage is TRBJ2-7; D unclear. There are 13 residues in the CDR3. V was shortened by 3 bases and J by 2 bases, with 8 bases between the two germline ends. The V gene's germline CDR1 is SEHNR and CDR2 FQNEAQ (reference sequence). Written as DNA, the CDR3 is TGTGCCAGCAGCTTGCCAGAACCCTACGAGCAGTACTTC. It encodes CASSLPEPYEQYF.

This clone showed up just a few times. The chain links TRBV7-9 to TRBJ2-3; a possible D gene is TRBD1 (6 bases). Trimming left V 5 bases short and J 1 base short, with 19 bases between. The CDR3 sequence is 17 residues long. Germline V gives CDR1 SEHNR, CDR2 FQNEAQ (reference sequence). The CDR3 nucleotides are TGTGCCAGCAGCATCGAAGAAGGGGGATCTGGCACAGATACGCAGTATTTT. It specifies CASSIEEGGSGTDTQYF.

This clone has a handful of counts. The chain has TRBV5-4 and TRBJ2-7; D possibly corresponds to TRBD1 (5 bases). This CDR3 spans 15 amino acids. Germline CDR1 reads SGHNT; CDR2 reads YYREEE (reference sequence). Trimming removed 2 bases at V and 4 bases at J, with 16 bases between. The CDR3 DNA is TGTGCCAGCAGCTTTAAAGGGGCCCCTTGGTACGAGCAGTACTTC. Residues: CASSFKGAPWYEQYF. Together with reference TRBV5-4 and TRBJ2-7, the CDR3 gives the full variable domain: ETGVTQSPTHLIKTRGQQVTLRCSSQSGHNTVSWYQQALGQGPQFIFQYYREEENGRGNFPPRFSGLQFPNYSSELNVNALELDDSALYLCASSFKGAPWYEQYFGPGTRLTVT.

The rearrangement links TRBV11-2 to TRBJ2-1, with 9 bases matching TRBD2. This CDR3 is 17 amino acids long. V lost 2 bases, J lost 6 bases, and 11 bases stayed unmatched. In germline, CDR1 is SGHAT, CDR2 FQNNGV. CDR3 region: CASSLRAFGGGANEQFF. CDR3 bases: TGTGCCAGCAGCTTACGGGCCTTTGGCGGGGGGGCCAATGAGCAGTTCTTC.

The chain employs TRBV6-4 and TRBJ1-5; D perhaps matches TRBD1 (5 bases). Per germline, CDR1 MRHNA and CDR2 SNTAGT. V gave up 5 bases and J gave up 3 bases, with 17 bases separating them. CDR3 length: 16 residues. This chain's CDR3 is CASSTRGRPSNQPQHF. As DNA, the CDR3 is TGTGCCAGCAGTACCCGGGGACGGCCTTCCAATCAGCCCCAGCATTTT.

V and J are TRBV13 and TRBJ1-5; D is perhaps TRBD1 (6 bases). This CDR3 region has 13 residues. Deletions cut 4 bases from V and 7 bases from J, with 11 bases between. Germline CDR1 and CDR2: PRHDT and FYEKMQ (reference sequence). The CDR3 here is CASSSQGSQPQHF. CDR3 DNA: TGTGCCAGCAGCTCACAGGGCTCACAGCCCCAGCATTTT. Together with reference TRBV13 and TRBJ1-5, the CDR3 gives the full variable domain: AAGVIQSPRHLIKEKRETATLKCYPIPRHDTVYWYQQGPGQDPQFLISFYEKMQSDKGSIPDRFSAQQFSDYHSELNMSSLELGDSALYFCASSSQGSQPQHFGDGTRLSIL.

In this sample, this clone turned up many times. The genes are TRBV9 and TRBJ1-6, with D possibly matching TRBD1 (5 bases). This CDR3 contains 15 residues. CDR1 is SGDLS, CDR2 YYNGEE, per germline. V was clipped by 3 bases and J by 5 bases, with 12 bases between them. The CDR3 region has the DNA TGTGCCAGCAGCGCTGCCGGGACCGATAATTCACCCCTCCACTTT. Amino acids: CASSAAGTDNSPLHF.

The chain couples TRBV5-6 to TRBJ2-1; D remains unclear. The CDR3 contains 12 residues. The germline CDR1 and CDR2 sequences are SGHDT and YYEEEE. Between the trimmed V and J ends, which lost 2 bases and 5 bases, there was a span of 5 bases. Written as DNA, the CDR3 is TGTGCCAGCAGCTTAGGAAACAATGAGCAGTTCTTC. Residues: CASSLGNNEQFF.

The rearrangement uses TRBV4-3 and TRBJ1-1; D is uncertain. Trimming pared 0 bases from V and 3 bases from J, leaving 11 bases between. CDR1 and CDR2 from the germline V gene are LGHNA and YSLEER. The CDR3 has 15 amino acids. The chain's CDR3 is CASSQELAGDTEAFF. For the CDR3, the DNA is TGCGCCAGCAGCCAAGAACTGGCCGGGGACACTGAAGCTTTCTTT.

This rearrangement joins TRBV2 to TRBJ1-5; D is unclear. Per germline, CDR1 SNHLY and CDR2 FYNNEI. Between the trimmed V and J ends, which lost 3 bases and 3 bases, there was a span of 6 bases. This CDR3 comprises 13 residues. In DNA, the CDR3 is TGTGCCAGCAGTGAGAATCCCAATCAGCCCCAGCATTTT. Translation: CASSENPNQPQHF.

This clone has just a few counts. This sequence joins TRBV7-9 and TRBJ2-3; 8 bases line up with TRBD2. The CDR3 loop spans 12 amino acids. Germline CDR1 SEHNR, CDR2 FQNEAQ (reference sequence). The trim removed 4 bases at V and 14 bases at J, leaving 8 bases unmatched. CDR3 amino acids: CASSSGTSWTYF. The CDR3 DNA follows: TGTGCCAGCAGCTCCGGGACTAGTTGGACGTATTTT. The whole variable domain, filled in from reference TRBV7-9 and TRBJ2-3, reads DTGVSQNPRHKITKRGQNVTFRCDPISEHNRLYWYRQTLGQGPEFLTYFQNEAQLEKSRLLSDRFSAERPKGSFSTLEIQRTEQGDSAMYLCASSSGTSWTYFGPGTRLTVL.

On this clone itself: Other DNA sequences in the sample encode the same CDR3. The chain combines TRBV29-1 with TRBJ1-1, with 8 bases matching TRBD1. V trimming: 6 bases; J trimming: 1 base; junction bases outside the gene matches: 1. Germline CDR1 SQVTM, CDR2 ANQGSEA. The CDR3 is 12 amino acids. CDR3 coding DNA: TGCAGCGTAGACAGGGGGAACACTGAAGCTTTCTTT. Protein: CSVDRGNTEAFF.

The chain couples TRBV6-6 to TRBJ2-7; 11 bases map to TRBD1. CDR1 and CDR2 (germline): MNHNY, SVGAGI (reference sequence). The length of the CDR3 is 15 residues. Germline trimming cut 4 bases from V and 5 bases from J; bases unmatched to any gene: 7. CDR3 sequence (DNA): TGTGCCAGCAGTTCCCGGACAGGGGGCTTCGACGAGCAGTACTTC. It yields the protein CASSSRTGGFDEQYF.

The genes are TRBV11-2 and TRBJ2-1; 9 bases are a match to TRBD2. Trimming removed 4 bases from V and 7 bases from J; junction bases left unmatched: 2. The V gene's germline CDR1 is SGHAT and CDR2 FQNNGV. This CDR3 contains 13 residues. Here the CDR3 DNA reads TGTGCCAGCAGCTATAGCGGGGGTAATGAGCAGTTCTTC. Translation gives CASSYSGGNEQFF.

The V call is TRBV6-5, the J call TRBJ2-1, with 9 bases that match TRBD2. CDR3 length: 12 residues. Trimming cost V 8 bases and J 6 bases; bases outside gene matches: 2. Germline loops: CDR1 MNHEY, CDR2 SVGAGI. CDR3: CASASGVNEQFF. As DNA, the CDR3 is TGTGCCAGCGCTAGCGGGGTCAATGAGCAGTTCTTC.

In nucleotides, the CDR3 is TGTGCCACCAGCAGTGGCCCGGGGACTGAAGCTTTCTTT. As protein: CATSSGPGTEAFF. This rearrangement joins TRBV15 to TRBJ1-1; D unresolved. The germline V gene has CDR1 LNHNV and CDR2 YYDKDF (reference sequence). V lost 3 bases and J 5 bases, leaving 10 bases between the germline ends. There are 13 residues in the CDR3.

This rearrangement joins TRBV21-1 to TRBJ2-7; the table gives TRBD1 as D, unverified against the DNA. TRBV21-1 is reported as a pseudogene. The CDR3 extends over 15 amino acids. The CDR3: CARDLGQGKAYEQYF. The CDR3 coding sequence is TGTGCCAGGGACCTAGGACAGGGGAAAGCCTACGAGCAGTACTTC.

In this sample, this clone turned up a few times. The J gene is TRBJ2-1, the V gene TRBV4-1; 7 bases line up with TRBD2. This CDR3 region has 17 residues. V dropped 0 bases and J dropped 0; count of bases not matched to a gene: 5. Per the germline V gene, CDR1 is MGHRA and CDR2 is YSYEKL. CDR3 coding DNA: TGCGCCAGCAGCCAAGATCGACCGGGGGGCTCCTACAATGAGCAGTTCTTC. Translated, it gives CASSQDRPGGSYNEQFF.

J is TRBJ2-1 and V is TRBV7-9; D may be TRBD2 (5 bases). The CDR3 contains 16 residues. CDR1 and CDR2 (germline): SEHNR, FQNEAQ (reference sequence). V lost 5 bases and J 0 bases, leaving 14 bases between the germline ends. The CDR3 coding sequence is TGTGCCAGCAGCCCGGCGAGGGAAAGCTCCTACAATGAGCAGTTCTTC. This encodes CASSPARESSYNEQFF.

The CDR3 spells CASSPRTSGGNEQFF. The CDR3 bases are TGTGCCAGCAGCCCACGGACTAGCGGGGGTAATGAGCAGTTCTTC. The rearrangement links TRBV7-9 to TRBJ2-1, with 13 bases fitting TRBD2. Germline values: CDR1 SEHNR, CDR2 FQNEAQ (reference sequence). The V gene end was trimmed by 5 bases and the J gene end by 7 bases; junction bases not matched to a gene: 5. The CDR3 spans 15 residues.

The genes are TRBV19 and TRBJ2-1; unclear D gene. CDR1 is LNHDA and CDR2 is SQIVND in the germline V gene (reference sequence). The CDR3 has 14 amino acids. Trimming removed 5 bases at V and 3 bases at J, with 11 bases between. The CDR3 nucleotides are TGTGCCAGTAGTCCCGCCGACATCTACAATGAGCAGTTCTTC. Amino acid sequence: CASSPADIYNEQFF.